This note documents a single TCR beta chain sequence. Antigen specificity is unknown. The sample contains more than one DNA sequence encoding this CDR3. Some clones are missing from TCRdb's copy, which holds only in-frame ones; the method was immunoSEQ multiplex PCR. Counted here are 2 million to 2.5 million clones, nearly 97% occurring once; the ten biggest clones make up roughly 0.13%. The CDR3 sequence is 15 residues long. In germline, CDR1 is ENHRY, CDR2 SYGVKD. V lost 6 bases to trimming and J lost 4 bases; unmatched junction nucleotides: 5. This entry comes from a study of shared clonotypes between healthy human individuals. Study as a whole: CD4 naive and memory got three plates each, CD8 naive two, CD8 memory one.

Broader study findings: Among the subsets, naive ones generally showed larger estimated richness than memory ones.

The CD4+ fraction was divided into a CD45RA+ naive subset and a CD45RA-negative memory subset. The receptor was isolated from a man aged 18 to 29 in good health. The V gene is TRBV10-3, the J gene TRBJ2-7; 14 bases are shared with TRBD2. Sequencing was performed on naive CD4+ T cells sorted from blood. Subset reported: CD45RA+ positively selected. The CDR3 region has the DNA TGTGCCATCAGCGCCGGGACTAGCGGGAGTTACGAGCAGTACTTC. It encodes CAISAGTSGSYEQYF.